These 23 T cell receptor beta chains were sequenced from one sample in a study of blood T cell repertoires in COVID-19. Profiled with immunoSEQ multiplex PCR; TCRdb holds only in-frame clones, not every one. Among about 300,000 clones listed, 70% to 90% were seen once. The sequenced material came from peripheral blood. The receptors stem from a man aged 65 to 85 with acute or convalescent COVID-19.

The chain recombines TRBV4-2 with TRBJ1-1, with D possibly TRBD1 on 6 matching bases. V gave up 0 bases and J gave up 4 bases, with 15 bases separating them. CDR3 length: 16 amino acids. Germline V gene data show CDR1 as LGHNA and CDR2 as YNFKEQ. For the CDR3, the DNA is TGTGCCAGCAGCCAAGATCATGGGCTAGGGGGCACTGAAGCTTTCTTT. It codes for CASSQDHGLGGTEAFF.

The chain links TRBV19 to TRBJ2-3, with D maybe TRBD2 (6 bases). Trimming took off 2 bases at V and 0 bases at J, with 15 bases between the two ends. This CDR3 has 17 amino acids. Germline lookup yields CDR1 LNHDA and CDR2 SQIVND (reference sequence). CDR3 in DNA: TGTGCCAGTAGTATATCAATAGCGGAGACGAGCACAGATACGCAGTATTTT. This translates into CASSISIAETSTDTQYF.

The chain employs TRBV29-1 and TRBJ2-1; tentative D call: TRBD2 (6 bases). Trimming took 7 bases from V and 4 from J, leaving 17 bases between them. CDR1 is SQVTM and CDR2 is ANQGSEA in the germline V gene. The CDR3 is 14 amino acids. This CDR3 is CSGSGTPDYNEQFF. The CDR3 DNA reads TGCAGCGGCTCCGGGACTCCTGATTACAATGAGCAGTTCTTC.

The V and J genes are TRBV27 and TRBJ2-7, with 11 bases identical to TRBD2. Germline loops: CDR1 MNHEY, CDR2 SMNVEV (reference sequence). The V and J ends lost 6 bases and 2 bases, in that order; junction bases with no gene match: 6. The CDR3 extends over 15 amino acids. In DNA, the CDR3 is TGTGCCAGCAGCCCGGGACTAGCGGTCCCCTACGAGCAGTACTTC. Amino acids: CASSPGLAVPYEQYF.

The rearrangement links TRBV6-7 to TRBJ1-1; perhaps TRBD1 as D (6 bases). TRBV6-7 is an ORF; its function is uncertain. The CDR3 length is 16 residues. Deletions cut 2 bases from V and 3 bases from J, with 16 bases between. The chain's CDR3 is CASSYRRGGLYTEAFF. CDR3 nucleotides: TGTGCCAGCAGTTACCGGAGGGGGGGTTTGTACACTGAAGCTTTCTTT.

The rearrangement uses TRBV28 and TRBJ1-5; D perhaps matches TRBD1 (6 bases). Trimming removed 5 bases at V and 6 bases at J, with 20 bases between. The CDR3 loop spans 16 amino acids. Germline assignment: CDR1 MDHEN and CDR2 SYDVKM. The CDR3 coding sequence is TGTGCCAGCAGTCTTAGACAGGAGTGGCCCTCTCAGCCCCAGCATTTT. It codes for CASSLRQEWPSQPQHF.

The chain combines TRBV15 with TRBJ1-5, with 9 bases matching TRBD1. This CDR3 has 13 residues. Germline CDR1 is LNHNV and CDR2 is YYDKDF (reference sequence). V shed 3 bases and J 16 bases; nucleotides not matched to a gene: 10. CDR3 loop: CATSRDTTGGEHF. The CDR3 DNA sequence: TGTGCCACCAGCAGGGACACGACAGGGGGGGAACATTTT.

This clone showed up just a few times. This chain uses TRBV28 with TRBJ1-2; D may be TRBD1 (6 bases). Germline values: CDR1 MDHEN, CDR2 SYDVKM. This CDR3 has 14 amino acids. Deletions cut 4 bases from V and 0 bases from J, with 9 bases between. CDR3: CASSSGVANYGYTF. The CDR3 DNA is TGTGCCAGCAGTTCAGGGGTAGCTAACTATGGCTACACCTTC.

This clone was seen more than once but under ten times. The chain joins TRBV10-3 to TRBJ1-1; perhaps TRBD1 as D (6 bases). This CDR3 spans 16 amino acids. Germline assignment: CDR1 ENHRY and CDR2 SYGVKD. V gave up 6 bases and J gave up 1 base, with 18 bases separating them. CDR3 protein: CAIRAGGAIGNTEAFF. DNA for the CDR3: TGTGCCATCAGGGCCGGGGGGGCGATCGGGAACACTGAAGCTTTCTTT.

This chain links TRBV7-9 with TRBJ1-2; 11 nucleotides align to TRBD1. Germline V gives CDR1 SEHNR, CDR2 FQNEAQ (reference sequence). This CDR3 has 17 residues. With 4 bases clipped from V and 6 bases from J, the junction kept 13 bases outside the gene matches. The CDR3 DNA reads TGTGCCAGCAGCTCTCGGAACGGACAGGGGGCGCCGGATGGCTACACCTTC. This translates into CASSSRNGQGAPDGYTF.

The CDR3 coding sequence is TGTGCCAGCAGCTCGCGACAGGGTACGTCCTACGAGCAGTACTTC. Translating gives CASSSRQGTSYEQYF. This chain uses TRBV7-8 with TRBJ2-7, with TRBD1 matching over 7 bases. CDR3 length: 15 residues. CDR1 is SGHVS, CDR2 FQNEAQ, per germline. J gave up 1 base and V 4 bases, and 7 bases lay outside the gene matches.

J is TRBJ2-3 and V is TRBV24-1; TRBD2 matches at 8 bases. V dropped 4 bases and J dropped 4; count of bases not matched to a gene: 12. CDR1 and CDR2 (germline): KGHDR, SFDVKD. The CDR3 is 17 amino acids. CDR3 in amino acids: CATSEWSGGGRADTQYF. The DNA for the CDR3 is TGTGCCACCAGTGAATGGTCCGGCGGGGGGCGTGCAGATACGCAGTATTTT.

CDR3 amino acids: CASSRDRGYEKLFF. The CDR3, as DNA: TGTGCCAGCAGCCGGGACAGGGGGTATGAAAAACTGTTTTTT. The chain carries TRBV4-2 and TRBJ1-4; 11 bases align to TRBD1. Germline lookup yields CDR1 LGHNA and CDR2 YNFKEQ. Trimming took 4 bases from V and 6 from J; bases not matched to a gene: 1. The CDR3 is made up of 14 amino acids.

This chain uses TRBV2 with TRBJ1-5; no reliable D call. Trimming pared 8 bases from V and 6 bases from J, leaving 14 bases between. This CDR3 region has 13 residues. CDR1 is SNHLY, CDR2 FYNNEI, per germline. The CDR3 loop is CASQLGGGQPQHF. The CDR3, as DNA: TGTGCCAGCCAGCTCGGAGGCGGTCAGCCCCAGCATTTT.

CDR3 nucleotide sequence: TGCGCCAGCACAACTGGGGAGGGGTTGGAGACCCAGTACTTC. This sequence encodes CASTTGEGLETQYF. The chain has TRBV5-1 and TRBJ2-5; 7 nucleotides line up with TRBD2. J lost 5 bases, V lost 6 bases, and 10 bases had no gene match. There are 14 residues in the CDR3. Germline-derived CDR1 and CDR2 are SGHRS and YFSETQ.

The rearrangement links TRBV29-1 to TRBJ1-1; 7 positions agree with TRBD1. The V segment lost 5 bases and the J segment 0 bases; nucleotides outside the gene matches: 3. Looked up from germline, CDR1 is SQVTM and CDR2 is ANQGSEA. The CDR3 covers 13 residues. The CDR3 spells CSVIGQVNTEAFF. DNA of the CDR3: TGCAGCGTTATCGGACAGGTGAACACTGAAGCTTTCTTT.

This clone was seen a single time. The V gene is TRBV5-1, the J gene TRBJ2-7; D is possibly TRBD1 (6 bases). Per the germline V gene, CDR1 is SGHRS and CDR2 is YFSETQ. Trimming stripped 2 bases from V and 2 bases from J, with 8 bases between. The length of the CDR3 is 13 residues. The CDR3 region has the DNA TGCGCCAGCAGCTTACAGGGAACCTACGAGCAGTACTTC. Its protein is CASSLQGTYEQYF.

This CDR3 reads CASSEALDGTYEQYF. The CDR3 region has the DNA TGTGCCAGCAGTGAAGCTCTGGACGGGACCTACGAGCAGTACTTC. The gene calls are TRBV2 and TRBJ2-7; D may be TRBD2 (5 bases). The length of the CDR3 is 15 residues. V lost 0 bases, J lost 2 bases, and 11 bases lay in between. Germline V CDR1 and CDR2: SNHLY, FYNNEI.

This chain joins TRBV5-1 and TRBJ2-7, with D perhaps matching TRBD1 (5 bases). V lost 5 bases, J lost 1 base, and 16 bases lay in between. Germline values: CDR1 SGHRS, CDR2 YFSETQ. The CDR3 has 15 amino acids. CDR3 residues: CASSLGAENSYEQYF. CDR3 DNA: TGCGCCAGCAGTTTAGGGGCAGAGAATTCCTACGAGCAGTACTTC.

This clone was counted between two and nine times. The V and J genes are TRBV28 and TRBJ1-3, with 7 nucleotides matching TRBD1. The germline CDR1 and CDR2 sequences are MDHEN and SYDVKM. After removal of 5 bases from V and 3 bases from J, the junction contained 7 bases not matched to a gene. This CDR3 has 15 amino acids. The CDR3 loop is CASSPVDRVGNTIYF. DNA for the CDR3: TGTGCCAGCAGTCCCGTAGACAGGGTTGGAAACACCATATATTTT.

This clone was seen just once. The chain has TRBV4-3 and TRBJ1-1, with D hard to call. V dropped 4 bases and J dropped 4 bases, with 16 bases sitting between them. CDR1 LGHNA and CDR2 YSLEER come from the germline V gene. The CDR3 is 15 amino acids. The CDR3 is CASSPVMGSGTEAFF. CDR3 bases: TGCGCCAGCAGCCCCGTCATGGGAAGCGGCACTGAAGCTTTCTTT.

This chain connects TRBV24-1 to TRBJ2-1, with a possible D match to TRBD1 (7 bases). Trimming took off 5 bases at V and 7 bases at J, with 11 bases between the two ends. CDR1 and CDR2 (germline): KGHDR, SFDVKD. The CDR3 runs 13 residues. CDR3 DNA: TGTGCCACCAGTGGTTCAGGGGGGAATGAGCAGTTCTTC. Translated, it gives CATSGSGGNEQFF.

V is TRBV5-4 and J is TRBJ1-2, with 7 bases that match TRBD1. This CDR3 comprises 14 residues. Germline V gene sequence: CDR1 SGHNT, CDR2 YYREEE (reference sequence). The V segment lost 4 bases and the J segment 5 bases; nucleotides outside the gene matches: 8. The CDR3 bases are TGTGCCAGCAGCCCTCCGGGACAGAGTTATGGCTACACCTTC. Encoded protein: CASSPPGQSYGYTF.